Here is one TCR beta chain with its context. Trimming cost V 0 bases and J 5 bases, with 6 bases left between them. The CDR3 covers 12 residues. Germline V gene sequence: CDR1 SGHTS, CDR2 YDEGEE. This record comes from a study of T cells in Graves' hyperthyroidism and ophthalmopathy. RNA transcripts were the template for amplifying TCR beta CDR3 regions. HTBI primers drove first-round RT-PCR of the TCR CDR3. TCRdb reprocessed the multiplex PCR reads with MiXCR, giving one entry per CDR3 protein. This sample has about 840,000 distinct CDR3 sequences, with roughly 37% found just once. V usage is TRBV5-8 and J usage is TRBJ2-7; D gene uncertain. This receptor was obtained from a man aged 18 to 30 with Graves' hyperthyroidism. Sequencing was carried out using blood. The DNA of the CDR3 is TGTGCCAGCAGCTTGGCGGCTCACGAGCAGTACTTC. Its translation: CASSLAAHEQYF.